The following is a T cell receptor beta chain sequence with its context. CDR3 length: 13 residues. V shed 6 bases, J shed 3 bases, and the junction held 4 bases outside the gene matches. Germline assignment: CDR1 MNHNY and CDR2 SVGAGI (reference sequence). The sample is drawn from a study of beta chain features in type 1 diabetes. Since all of the isolated RNA was reverse transcribed, expressed TCRB transcripts were what got sequenced. TCRdb's table, derived via immunoSEQ multiplex PCR, lists solely in-frame clones and lacks some. This table holds about 900,000 clones, 15% to 20% found once. This receptor was taken from a woman aged 18-30 years in good health. Sequenced material: naive CD4+ T cells from blood. The J gene is TRBJ1-2, the V gene TRBV6-6, with 7 bases identical to TRBD1. The CDR3 DNA is TGTGCCAGCAGGGACAGGATCGACTATGGCTACACCTTC. Translating it yields CASRDRIDYGYTF.